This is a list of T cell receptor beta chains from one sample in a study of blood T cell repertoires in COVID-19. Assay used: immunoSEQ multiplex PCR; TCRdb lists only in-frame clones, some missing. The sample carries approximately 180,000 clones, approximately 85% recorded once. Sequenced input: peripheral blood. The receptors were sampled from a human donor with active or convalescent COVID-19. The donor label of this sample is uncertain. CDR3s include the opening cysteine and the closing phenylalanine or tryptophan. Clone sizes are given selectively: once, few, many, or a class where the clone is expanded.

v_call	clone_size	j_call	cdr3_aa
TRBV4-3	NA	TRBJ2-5	CASSQDPGRTQYF
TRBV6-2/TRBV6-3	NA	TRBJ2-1	CASSPGTSGLNEQFF
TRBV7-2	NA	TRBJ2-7	CASNTGHPYEQYF
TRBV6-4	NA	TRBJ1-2	CASSVMPGQPYGYTF
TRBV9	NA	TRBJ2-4	CASSVELAGENIQYF
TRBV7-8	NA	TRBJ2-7	CASSFRTSGGYEQYF
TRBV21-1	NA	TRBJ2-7	CASNSRCRAPREQYF
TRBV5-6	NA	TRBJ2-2	CASSLAGGLNGELFF
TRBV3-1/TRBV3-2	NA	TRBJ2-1	CASSPRGGDDNEQFF
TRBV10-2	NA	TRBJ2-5	CASKTPGGGETQYF
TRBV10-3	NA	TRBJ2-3	CAIWGHEGGTDTQYF
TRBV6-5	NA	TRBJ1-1	CASSPGTGGEAFF
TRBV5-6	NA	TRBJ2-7	CASSFDSYEQYF
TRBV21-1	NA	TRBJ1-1	CASSKEGMGTEAFF
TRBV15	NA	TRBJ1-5	CATSRAGEDQPQHF
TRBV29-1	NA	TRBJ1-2	CSVEELINYGYTF
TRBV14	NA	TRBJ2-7	CASSRLAWEQYF
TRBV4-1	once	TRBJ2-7	CASSRELSGSSYEQYF
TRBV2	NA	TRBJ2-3	CASSRQGAVTDTQYF
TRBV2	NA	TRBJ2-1	CASGRQGQGNEQFF
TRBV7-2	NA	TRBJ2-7	CASSLDQGFGSRYF
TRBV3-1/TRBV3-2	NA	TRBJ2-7	CASSPPIGGEQYF
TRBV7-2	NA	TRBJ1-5	CASSLMGQYNNQPQHF
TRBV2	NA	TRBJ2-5	CASTYPGTGKETQYF
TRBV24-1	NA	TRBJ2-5	CATSDRLRGKQETQYF
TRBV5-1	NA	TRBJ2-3	CASSETGRPDTQYF
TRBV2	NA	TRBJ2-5	CASSEALSGGGRETQYF
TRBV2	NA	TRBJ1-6	CASSAAWAYNSPLHF
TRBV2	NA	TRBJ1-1	CASNGGMNTEAFF
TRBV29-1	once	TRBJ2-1	CSAQEGGEQFF
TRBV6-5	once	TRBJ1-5	CASSYAGFSNQPQHF
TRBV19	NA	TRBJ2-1	CASWGKPTYNEQFF
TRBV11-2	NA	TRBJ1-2	CASSLHGTGEGYTF
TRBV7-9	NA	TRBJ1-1	CASLLMGGTEAFF
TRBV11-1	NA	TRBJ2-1	CASSKTGEGFF
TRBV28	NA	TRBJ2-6	CASDGSSGANVLTF
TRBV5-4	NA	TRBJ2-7	CASSPNSYEQYF
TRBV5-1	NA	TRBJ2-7	CASSLAAEARSSYEQYF
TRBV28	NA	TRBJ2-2	CATQGEPGELFF
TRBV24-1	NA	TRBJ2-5	CATSDLTSGRAETQYF
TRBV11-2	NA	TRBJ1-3	CASSLRGGSGNTIYF
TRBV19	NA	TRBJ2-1	CASKTSGRAGHNEQFF
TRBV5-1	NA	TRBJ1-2	CASSVDRGHGYTF
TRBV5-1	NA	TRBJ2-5	CASREDGETQYF
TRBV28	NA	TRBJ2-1	CASSNPGVTYNEQFF